This TCR beta chain was profiled in a study of blood T cell repertoires in COVID-19. Study-level background: Sources were T cells, B-cell-depleted T cells, or PBMCs; the material itself was cDNA or gDNA.

Trimming removed 5 bases from V and 7 bases from J, with 9 bases in between. The CDR3 is 12 amino acids. Germline CDR1 reads MNHEY; CDR2 reads SVGAGI. Assay used: immunoSEQ multiplex PCR; TCRdb lists only in-frame clones, some missing. The repertoire holds 80,000 to 100,000 clones, with roughly 90% as singletons. Sequenced input: peripheral blood. The chain combines TRBV6-5 with TRBJ1-3; D gene ambiguous. The receptor was derived from a human donor with active COVID-19. The donor label of this sample is uncertain. The CDR3 coding sequence is TGTGCCAGCAGTACTCCCGGTAACACCATATATTTT. Translation gives CASSTPGNTIYF.